This T cell receptor beta chain was sequenced during a study of blood T cell repertoires in COVID-19. Original data processing: Amplified reference gene primers provided the basis for estimating nucleated cell counts. Repertoires were generated with immunoSEQ multiplex PCR, while TCRdb's copy carries only in-frame clones and drops some. V and J calls and clone size are as listed in that table; D and trimming were resolved from the DNA. In the table there are about 83,000 clones, more than 70% of which are singletons. The sample consisted of peripheral blood. The sequence was obtained from a woman of 80 years or more in a cohort sampled during active or convalescent COVID-19.

The CDR3 sequence: CASSLVGRTTSTDTQYF. CDR3 in DNA: TGTGCCAGCAGCTTAGTTGGCAGGACAACTAGCACAGATACGCAGTATTTT. The chain joins TRBV11-2 to TRBJ2-3; a weak D match, TRBD1 (5 bases). This CDR3 comprises 17 residues. Looked up from germline, CDR1 is SGHAT and CDR2 is FQNNGV. V was pared by 1 base and J by 0 bases, with 14 bases between.